The rows below give T cell receptor beta chains drawn from one sample of a study of PD-1 blockade in classical Hodgkin lymphoma. Data came from immunoSEQ multiplex PCR; TCRdb stores just in-frame clones and leaves some out. In the table there are just under 65,000 clones, roughly nine tenths of which are singletons. The sample was peripheral blood mononuclear cells (PBMCs), taken before the fourth cycle of nivolumab. The receptors come from a human donor with classical Hodgkin lymphoma. CDR3s include the opening cysteine and the closing phenylalanine or tryptophan. The D gene is left open where the match is weak. Size tells how often a clone was seen (once, few, many) or the class of an expanded clone, and some rows leave it out.

abundance	j_gene	d_gene	v_gene	CDR3aa	CDR3nt
NA	TRBJ2-3	TRBD1	TRBV5-5	CASSEPGQGVDTQYF	TGTGCCAGCAGCGAGCCGGGACAGGGGGTAGATACGCAGTATTTT
NA	TRBJ1-3	TRBD1	TRBV4-1	CASSKRQGWRGNTIYF	TGCGCCAGCAGCAAGCGACAGGGATGGAGAGGAAACACCATATATTTT
NA	TRBJ1-1	NA	TRBV30	CAWSVSENTEAFF	TGTGCCTGGAGTGTTTCAGAGAACACTGAAGCTTTCTTT
NA	TRBJ2-6	NA	TRBV19	CASSIFQGVGNVLTF	TGTGCCAGTAGTATATTTCAGGGTGTCGGAAACGTCCTGACTTTC
NA	TRBJ2-5	TRBD1	TRBV6-5	CASGPDRVGQETQYF	TGTGCCAGCGGACCAGACAGGGTAGGGCAAGAGACCCAGTACTTC
once	TRBJ1-3	NA	TRBV2	CASSGGTGNTIYF	TGTGCCAGCAGTGGGGGGACAGGAAACACCATATATTTT
NA	TRBJ1-1	NA	TRBV2	CASLYSGQNTEAFF	TGTGCCAGCTTGTATTCGGGTCAGAACACTGAAGCTTTCTTT
NA	TRBJ1-4	TRBD1	TRBV6-5	CASSEGQAPEKLFF	TGTGCCAGCAGTGAGGGACAGGCGCCTGAAAAACTGTTTTTT
once	TRBJ1-5	NA	TRBV9	CASTNQPQHF	TGTGCCAGCACTAATCAGCCCCAGCATTTT
once	TRBJ2-3	NA	TRBV13	CASSFLPVGGQSTQYF	TGTGCCAGCAGCTTTCTCCCTGTGGGAGGACAGAGCACGCAGTATTTT
NA	TRBJ2-7	TRBD1	TRBV11-1	CASSLQADRAFAYEQYF	TGTGCCAGCAGCTTACAAGCGGACAGGGCGTTCGCCTACGAGCAGTACTTC
NA	TRBJ2-5	NA	TRBV10-2	CASSAGPLQETQYF	TGCGCCAGCAGCGCCGGACCTTTACAAGAGACCCAGTACTTC
NA	TRBJ1-1	NA	TRBV6-5	CASSYDSLNTEAFF	TGTGCCAGCAGTTACGACAGCTTGAACACTGAAGCTTTCTTT
NA	TRBJ1-2	TRBD1	TRBV6-5	CASTRTGTRHYGYTF	TGTGCCAGCACCCGGACAGGCACCCGTCACTATGGCTACACCTTC
NA	TRBJ2-3	TRBD2	TRBV5-1	CASSLGDYPDTQYF	TGCGCCAGCAGCTTGGGGGACTACCCAGATACGCAGTATTTT
NA	TRBJ2-1	TRBD1	TRBV6-6	CASSYNTGDNEQFF	TGTGCCAGCAGTTATAACACAGGGGACAATGAGCAGTTCTTC
NA	TRBJ1-2	TRBD1	TRBV7-8	CASSLGTALLYGYTF	TGTGCCAGCAGCTTGGGGACAGCCCTACTGTATGGCTACACCTTC
NA	TRBJ1-1	NA	TRBV10-3	CAITGDGGTEAFF	TGTGCCATCACCGGGGATGGAGGTACTGAAGCTTTCTTT
few	TRBJ1-5	NA	TRBV5-1	CASSVDGSHSNQPQHF	TGCGCCAGCAGCGTGGACGGGAGCCATAGCAATCAGCCCCAGCATTTT
once	TRBJ2-6	NA	TRBV6-5	CASSYGTYGANVLTF	TGTGCCAGCAGTTACGGGACTTATGGGGCCAACGTCCTGACTTTC
NA	TRBJ2-1	NA	TRBV19	CASSIERRSSYNEQFF	TGTGCCAGTAGTATAGAGCGACGGAGCTCCTACAATGAGCAGTTCTTC
NA	TRBJ1-3	NA	TRBV5-1	CASSSSTGISGNTIYF	TGCGCCAGCAGCTCATCTACAGGGATCTCTGGAAACACCATATATTTT
NA	TRBJ2-2	NA	TRBV19	CASSITGASTGELFF	TGTGCCAGTAGTATAACCGGGGCTAGTACCGGGGAGCTGTTTTTT
many	TRBJ1-1	TRBD1	TRBV7-7	CASSPIKDRGAFF	TGTGCTAGCAGCCCAATTAAGGACAGGGGAGCTTTCTTT
NA	TRBJ2-7	NA	TRBV7-2	CASSLGAEYYEQYF	TGTGCCAGCAGCTTAGGCGCAGAATACTACGAGCAGTACTTC
NA	TRBJ1-2	NA	TRBV5-4	CASRGRGSNYGYTF	TGTGCCAGCAGGGGAAGGGGTTCTAACTATGGCTACACCTTC
NA	TRBJ1-1	NA	TRBV4-1	CASSRRDLTEAFF	TGCGCCAGCAGCCGCCGGGACCTCACTGAAGCTTTCTTT
once	TRBJ2-5	NA	TRBV13	CASSSGVETQYF	TGTGCCAGCAGCTCGGGGGTGGAGACCCAGTACTTC
NA	TRBJ1-3	NA	TRBV18	CASSPQGLTAGNTIYF	TGTGCCAGCTCACCACAAGGCTTAACTGCTGGAAACACCATATATTTT
few	TRBJ1-1	TRBD1	TRBV18	CASKEAGGAMNTEAFF	TGTGCCAGCAAGGAGGCAGGGGGGGCCATGAACACTGAAGCTTTCTTT
NA	TRBJ1-1	NA	TRBV4-2	CASSLLGGGRRAFF	TGTGCCAGCAGCCTTCTCGGCGGGGGTAGGAGGGCTTTCTTT
NA	TRBJ2-5	NA	TRBV7-3	CASSSGVGWWETQYF	TGTGCCAGCAGCTCAGGGGTGGGATGGTGGGAGACCCAGTACTTC
NA	TRBJ2-1	TRBD1	TRBV19	CASRPGQVNEQFF	TGTGCCAGTAGGCCGGGACAGGTCAATGAGCAGTTCTTC
NA	TRBJ1-2	NA	TRBV6-5	CASSYSPDPNYGYTF	TGTGCCAGCAGTTACTCACCGGATCCTAACTATGGCTACACCTTC
once	TRBJ1-6	NA	TRBV2	CASSGGNSPLHF	TGTGCCAGCAGTGGGGGGAATTCACCCCTCCACTTT
NA	TRBJ2-1	NA	TRBV11-3	CASSLRQGSGEQFF	TGTGCCAGCAGCTTAAGGCAGGGTTCAGGCGAGCAGTTCTTC
NA	TRBJ1-1	TRBD1	TRBV11-2	CASSLTGGTEAFF	TGTGCCAGCAGCTTGACAGGGGGGACTGAAGCTTTCTTT
NA	TRBJ2-5	NA	TRBV5-6	CASSSGGGGETQYF	TGTGCCAGCAGCTCAGGGGGGGGTGGTGAGACCCAGTACTTC
NA	TRBJ1-1	NA	TRBV6-5	CASSGLHNMNTEAFF	TGTGCCAGCAGCGGCCTACACAACATGAACACTGAAGCTTTCTTT
NA	TRBJ1-1	NA	TRBV14	CASSQVRGNTEAFF	TGTGCCAGCAGCCAAGTGCGGGGGAACACTGAAGCTTTCTTT